The text below deals with one T cell receptor beta chain. Its antigen is unidentified. This sample is drawn from a study of immune characteristics of hereditary and idiopathic chronic pancreatitis. Study-wide points: Hereditary and idiopathic cases differed in TRBV10, TRBV19, TRBV23 and TRBV5 usage.

The data were produced by immunoSEQ multiplex PCR, yet TCRdb's version contains in-frame clones alone and is incomplete. The sample contains about 15,000 clones, more than 60% of which appear only once. In germline, CDR1 is SGHRS, CDR2 YFSETQ. After removal of 5 bases from V and 2 bases from J, the junction contained 4 bases not matched to a gene. The CDR3 is 13 residues long. The pancreas tissue came from patients undergoing total pancreatectomy with islet autotransplantation. The chain has TRBV5-1 and TRBJ2-7; 7 bases match TRBD1. Sequenced input: pancreas tissue with hereditary chronic pancreatitis. The TCR originated in a human donor with chronic pancreatitis. The CDR3 spells CASSRQGAYEQYF. The CDR3 nucleotides read TGCGCCAGCAGTAGGCAGGGGGCCTACGAGCAGTACTTC.